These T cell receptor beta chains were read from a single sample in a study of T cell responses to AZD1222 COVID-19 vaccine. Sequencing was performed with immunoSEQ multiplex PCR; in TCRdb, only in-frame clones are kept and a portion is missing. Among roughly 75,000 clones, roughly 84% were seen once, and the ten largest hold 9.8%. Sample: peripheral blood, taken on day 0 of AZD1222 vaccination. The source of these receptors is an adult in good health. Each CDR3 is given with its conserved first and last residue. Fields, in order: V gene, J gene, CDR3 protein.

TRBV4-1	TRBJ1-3	CASSLFPGQGSGNTIYF
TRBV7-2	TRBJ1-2	CASSLIGAGVKGYTF
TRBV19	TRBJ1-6	CASSIGDSSSYNSPLHF
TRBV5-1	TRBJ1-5	CASSLGTPGGTNQPQHF
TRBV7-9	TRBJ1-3	CASSPASPQGGNTIYF
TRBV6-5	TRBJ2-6	CAMRDSGANVLTF
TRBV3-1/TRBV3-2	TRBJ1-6	CASSTDAKGQYSPLHF
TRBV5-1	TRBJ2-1	CASSPRTSGGPYNEQFF
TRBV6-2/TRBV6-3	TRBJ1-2	CASSYSIGGYTF
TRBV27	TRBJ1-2	CASSLTVSYGYTF
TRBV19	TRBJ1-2	CASTAGRGQAVYGYTF
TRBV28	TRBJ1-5	CASSLGVRQPQHF
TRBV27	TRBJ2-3	CASSHQGFRDTQYF
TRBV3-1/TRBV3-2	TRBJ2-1	CASSQELTSAEQFF
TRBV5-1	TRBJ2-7	CASSSRVYEQYF
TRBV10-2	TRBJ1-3	CASQLTLGNTIYF
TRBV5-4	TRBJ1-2	CASRPIGDKNGYTF
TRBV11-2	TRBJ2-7	CASSLDRGAYEQYF
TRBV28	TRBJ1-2	CASGQSQVRNYGYTF
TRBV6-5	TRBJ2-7	CASSYSGFYEQYF
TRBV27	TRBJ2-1	CASSYDSGANEQFF
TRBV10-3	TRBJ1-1	CAISGTGIEAFF
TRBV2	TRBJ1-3	CASNPGTGNTIYF
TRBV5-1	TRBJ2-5	CASSTEAQSQETQYF
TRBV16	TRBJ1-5	CASSQGLDQPQHF
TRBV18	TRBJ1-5	CASSPRDRGFQPQHF
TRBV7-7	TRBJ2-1	CASSLSRLAGNNEQFF
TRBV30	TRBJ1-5	CAWREQGGPQHF
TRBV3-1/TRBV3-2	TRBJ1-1	CASTTVGNTEAFF
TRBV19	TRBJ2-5	CASSGTGDAETQYF
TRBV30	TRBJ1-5	CAWFPLTGRNQPQHF
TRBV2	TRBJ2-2	CASRTVSAGELFF
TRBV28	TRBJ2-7	CASSGDRNPYEQYF
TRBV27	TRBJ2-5	CASGPGTGGAGETQYF
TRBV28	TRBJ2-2	CASSLSTALLFF
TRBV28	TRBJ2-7	CASNGQGGYEQYF
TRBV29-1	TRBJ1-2	CSVEGGAVYGYTF
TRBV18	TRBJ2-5	CASSPRAYGGGETQYF
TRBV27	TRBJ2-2	CASSLRGTGSDRRELFF
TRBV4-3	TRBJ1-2	CASSQESSSYGYTF
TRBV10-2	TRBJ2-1	CASSGYRAGSYNEQFF
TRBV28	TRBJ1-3	CASSLPGTGGGNTIYF
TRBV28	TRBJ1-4	CASSVEGREKLFF
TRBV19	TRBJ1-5	CASSTVNQPQHF
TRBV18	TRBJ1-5	CASSPLAGTSNQPQHF